The present T cell receptor beta chain was sequenced within a study of shared clonotypes between healthy human individuals. The study, taken as a whole, reports: Sequencing depth was expected to affect clonotype sharing among donors.

On this clone itself: Its matching antigen is unknown.

CDR3 length: 17 amino acids. V was clipped by 1 base and J by 1 base; unmatched bases: 6. Germline V gives CDR1 MGHRA, CDR2 YSYEKL. A CD45RA-negative memory subset and a CD45RA+ naive subset were separated from the CD4+ cells. Sorted-subset replicate PCRs used about 180 ng DNA, some 31,000 T cell genomes. The protocol was immunoSEQ multiplex PCR, while the TCRdb copy is restricted to in-frame clones and leaves out a portion. The sample records around 180,000 clones, 80% to 95% being singletons. The material sequenced was naive CD4+ T cells sorted from blood. The subset denotes: CD45RA+ positively selected. This chain links TRBV4-1 with TRBJ2-2; 7 nucleotides match TRBD2. The clonotype comes from a woman aged 30 to 39 in good health. CDR3 DNA: TGCGCCAGCAGCCAAGGGTCGGCTAGCGGGAACACCGGGGAGCTGTTTTTT. Encoded protein: CASSQGSASGNTGELFF.